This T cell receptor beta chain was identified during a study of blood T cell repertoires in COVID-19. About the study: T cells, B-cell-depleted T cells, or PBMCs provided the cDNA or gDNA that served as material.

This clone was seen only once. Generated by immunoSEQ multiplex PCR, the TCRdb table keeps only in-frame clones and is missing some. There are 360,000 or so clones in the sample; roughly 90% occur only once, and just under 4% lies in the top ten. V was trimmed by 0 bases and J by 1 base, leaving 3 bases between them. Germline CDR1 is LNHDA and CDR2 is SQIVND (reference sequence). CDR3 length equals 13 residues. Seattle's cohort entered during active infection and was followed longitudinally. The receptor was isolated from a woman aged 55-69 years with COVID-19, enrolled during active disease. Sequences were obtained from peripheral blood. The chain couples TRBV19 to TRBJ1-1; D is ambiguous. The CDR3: CASSIEANTEAFF. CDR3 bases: TGTGCCAGTAGTATAGAGGCGAACACTGAAGCTTTCTTT.